The entry below describes one T cell receptor beta chain. The table lists this clonotype with a few counts. The antigen this receptor binds is unknown. No qualities accompany the bases; no much larger clone lies one base away. For CDR1 and CDR2, the germline V gene lists MDHEN and SYDVKM. Taken from cysteine to phenylalanine, the CDR3 has 13 residues. Only the CDR3 DNA stays, 39 bases, in frame from base 1. V drops 6 bases and J drops 8 bases, leaving 16 bases in between. The library was prepared using multiplex PCR. Data came from an Illumina HiSeq 4000. TCR beta libraries were built with iRepertoire HTBI primers and Arm-PCR amplification of CDR3 regions. Before sequencing, the PCR products went through gel purification. For the original study's pipeline: Gene usage analysis of CDR3 amino acid clonotypes relied on the roughly 60 TRBV and around 14 TRBJ segments identified across samples. Filtered high-quality paired reads were merged into contigs using COPE and FqMerger. BLAST was used to align contigs to IMGT TRBV, TRBD and TRBJ reference genes, and CDR3 was defined according to IMGT. Highly expanded clones were defined as clonotypes with a frequency above 0.1%. Shannon entropy was used to measure repertoire diversity, and the Gini coefficient was used to measure V-J evenness. Public clonotypes were defined as clonotypes shared by more than one individual. TCRdb trimmed public reads at Q25 via fastp, called clones via MiXCR and kept in-frame beta chains. Rows with one shared CDR3 protein collapse into an entry with the most common genes and DNA. TCRdb's processing, not the authors', yielded these V and J calls. The sample contains fewer than 450,000 distinct CDR3 sequences, roughly a quarter of them found a single time. The ten top clones hold about a quarter of the sample.

The sample is drawn from a study of regulatory T cells in long-lasting Graves disease (dated by TCRdb to the early 2020s). General notes on the study: To count as having persistent Graves' disease, a patient had to have received antithyroid drug treatment for over 5 years with TSH receptor autoantibodies remaining persistently positive. Patients with persistent Graves' disease were compared with patients with newly diagnosed Graves' disease using TCR sequencing and RNA sequencing of peripheral blood. The study was registered as a clinical trial and conducted in China. A total of around 35 samples underwent TCR sequencing: around 13 from persistent and roughly 20 from newly diagnosed Graves' disease patients. Antithyroid drugs had been taken for approximately ten years on average by persistent Graves' disease patients in the clinical cohort.

What the time point label conveys for this sample: persistent/refractory GD, antithyroid drugs over 5 years with positive TRAb. For both TCR sequencing and RNA sequencing, RNA was extracted from PBMCs using TRIzol. Graves' disease was diagnosed according to American Thyroid Association guidelines. Recruitment of patients was carried out at an endocrinology department in Xi'an, China. Each patient gave 7.5 to 10 milliliters of peripheral blood, collected in an EDTA anticoagulant tube. PBMCs were isolated by Ficoll Paque Plus density gradient separation without further T cell sorting. An Agilent 2100 Bioanalyzer and agarose gel were used to check RNA quality, while a NanoDrop 2000 measured RNA concentration. What the authors observed across the whole study: Because the primary lesion, thyroid tissue, could not be accessed, the study looked at peripheral blood alone. TRBV28, TRBJ1-2 and TRBJ2-5 were preferentially used in persistent disease, while TRBV20-1 and TRBJ2-1 were favored in newly diagnosed disease. The small sample size was acknowledged by the authors as a limitation that may reduce accuracy. Lower TCR Shannon entropy and fewer highly expanded clones were observed in persistent Graves' disease patients than in newly diagnosed patients, which suggested clonal expansion. Persistent patients shared more public clonotypes among themselves (fewer than 3,000) than newly diagnosed patients did (roughly 920). Sequencing and analysis were limited to the TCR beta chain.

Here the sequenced sample was peripheral blood mononuclear cells (PBMCs), taken when the disease was refractory, from a patient treated with antithyroid drugs. This TCR was recovered from a female donor with Graves disease. The V gene is TRBV28 and the J gene is TRBJ1-2; perhaps TRBD1 is the D gene, with 6 bases matching. The CDR3 corresponds to CASSPSRGAGYTF. At the DNA level, the sequence is TGTGCCAGCAGCCCCTCCAGGGGCGCCGGCTACACCTTC.